A single sample gave rise to the 9 T cell receptor beta chains below, sequenced in a study of blood T cells in healthy people across ages. Sample-barcoded 5' priming and a J-beta primer mix drove a second PCR of about 7 to 12 cycles. TCRdb fed the 5' RACE reads into MiXCR, producing one record per CDR3 protein. The sample shows about 730,000 distinct CDR3 sequences, roughly 41% of them seen only once. Sample: blood. The receptors were gathered from a woman in her fifties or sixties in good health.

The rearrangement uses TRBV4-2 and TRBJ2-3; TRBD2 matches 7 bases. The CDR3 covers 15 residues. Germline loops: CDR1 LGHNA, CDR2 YNFKEQ. The trim removed 1 base at V and 6 bases at J, leaving 7 bases unmatched. The CDR3 nucleotides read TGTGCCAGCAGCCAAGCATTTGCGGGAGTGGATACGCAGTATTTT. As protein: CASSQAFAGVDTQYF.

CDR3 sequence: CASSLREENTEAFF. The DNA for the CDR3 is TGTGCCAGCAGCTTAAGGGAAGAAAACACTGAAGCTTTCTTT. The chain employs TRBV13 and TRBJ1-1; no definite D call. The CDR3 runs 14 residues. Looked up from germline, CDR1 is PRHDT and CDR2 is FYEKMQ (reference sequence). Trimming stripped 2 bases from V and 2 bases from J, with 9 bases between.

The chain uses TRBV2 and TRBJ2-1, with TRBD1 as a possible D gene (5 bases). CDR1 and CDR2 from the germline V gene are SNHLY and FYNNEI. The CDR3 length is 15 residues. V lost 5 bases and J lost 9, with 20 bases in between. The CDR3 sequence: CASSRQGHGTGEQFF. CDR3 DNA: TGTGCCAGCAGTCGGCAGGGTCACGGTACTGGTGAGCAGTTCTTC.

The chain recombines TRBV12-3 or TRBV12-4 with TRBJ1-5; the match to TRBD1 covers 10 bases. Unmatched junction bases numbered 8, after V lost 5 bases and J lost 1 base. This CDR3 spans 17 amino acids. DNA for the CDR3: TGTGCCAGCAGTACTCCGGACAGGGGGATGAGCAATCAGCCCCAGCATTTT. As protein: CASSTPDRGMSNQPQHF.

In regard to this clonotype: One base away lies a much larger clone, so this may be a sequencing read error. The chain combines TRBV7-2 with TRBJ2-5; 8 bases match TRBD1. There are 13 residues in the CDR3. CDR1 is SGHTA, CDR2 FQGNSA, per germline. The CDR3 DNA sequence: TGTGCCAGCAGCGGCAGGGGGCTAGAGGCCCAGTACTTC. Its translation: CASSGRGLEAQYF.

This clonotype showed up just a few times. The CDR3 region has the DNA TGCAGTGCTAGTCTCTCGGAAGGCTACACCTTC. The encoded protein is CSASLSEGYTF. The chain is built from TRBV20-1 and TRBJ1-2, with D unresolved. This CDR3 has 11 residues. The germline CDR1 and CDR2 sequences are DFQATT and SNEGSKA (reference sequence). Trimming cost V 3 bases and J 8 bases, with 10 bases left between them.

This clonotype came up a few times. The chain uses TRBV4-2 and TRBJ1-1, with D possibly being TRBD1 (6 bases). This CDR3 is 15 amino acids long. CDR1 LGHNA and CDR2 YNFKEQ come from the germline V gene. The V gene lost 1 base and the J gene lost 2 bases, with 11 bases spanning the gap. DNA of the CDR3: TGTGCCAGCAGCCAAGCGGCGGGACAAAACACTGAAGCTTTCTTT. It translates to CASSQAAGQNTEAFF.

The rearrangement uses TRBV10-3 and TRBJ2-1; weak D call: TRBD1 (5 bases). The CDR3 has 19 residues. V was trimmed by 0 bases and J by 1 base, leaving 19 bases between them. Germline CDR1 is ENHRY and CDR2 is SYGVKD. CDR3 sequence (DNA): TGTGCCATCAGTGAGTCTTCGGACCGTAGCCAGGGTTCCTACAATGAGCAGTTCTTC. It encodes CAISESSDRSQGSYNEQFF.

This chain connects TRBV9 to TRBJ2-2; D remains unclear. The ends were cut back, 8 bases at V and 4 bases at J, with 18 bases in the middle. Germline V gene sequence: CDR1 SGDLS, CDR2 YYNGEE. The CDR3 contains 15 residues. The CDR3 DNA sequence: TGTGCCAGTAGCTCATATCAGGTTGTCACCGGGGAGCTGTTTTTT. Residues: CASSSYQVVTGELFF.